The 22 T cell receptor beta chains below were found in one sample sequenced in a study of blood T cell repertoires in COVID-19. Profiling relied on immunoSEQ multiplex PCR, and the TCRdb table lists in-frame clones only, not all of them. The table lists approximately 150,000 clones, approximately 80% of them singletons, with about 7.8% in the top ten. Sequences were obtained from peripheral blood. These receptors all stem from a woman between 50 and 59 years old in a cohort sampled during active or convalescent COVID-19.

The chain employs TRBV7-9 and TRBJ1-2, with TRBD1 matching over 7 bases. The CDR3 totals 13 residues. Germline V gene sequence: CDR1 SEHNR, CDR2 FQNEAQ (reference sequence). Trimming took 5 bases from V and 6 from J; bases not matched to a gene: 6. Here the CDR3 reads CASSQRDRDGYTF. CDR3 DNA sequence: TGTGCCAGCAGCCAACGCGACAGGGATGGCTACACCTTC.

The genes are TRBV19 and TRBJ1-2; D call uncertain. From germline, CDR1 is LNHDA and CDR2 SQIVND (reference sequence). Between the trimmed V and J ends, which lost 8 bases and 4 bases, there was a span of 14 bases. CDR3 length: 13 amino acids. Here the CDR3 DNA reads TGTGCCAGTGAAATGGCTCAAACCTATGGCTACACCTTC. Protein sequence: CASEMAQTYGYTF.

The CDR3 DNA is TGTGCCAGCAGCTTTCAGGGCGGGAACACTGAAGCTTTCTTT. Encoded protein: CASSFQGGNTEAFF. The rearrangement links TRBV7-2 to TRBJ1-1; a weak D match, TRBD1 (5 bases). The V gene's germline CDR1 is SGHTA and CDR2 FQGNSA. Trimming cost V 3 bases and J 1 base, with 9 bases left between them. The CDR3 has 14 residues.

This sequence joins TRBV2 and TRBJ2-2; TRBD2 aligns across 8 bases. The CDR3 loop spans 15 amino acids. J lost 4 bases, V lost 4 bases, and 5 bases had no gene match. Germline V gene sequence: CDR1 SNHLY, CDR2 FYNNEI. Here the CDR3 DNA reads TGTGCCAGCAGTGTCGGGGGGGTCTCCACCGGGGAGCTGTTTTTT. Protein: CASSVGGVSTGELFF. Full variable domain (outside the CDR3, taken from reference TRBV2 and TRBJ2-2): EPEVTQTPSHQVTQMGQEVILRCVPISNHLYFYWYRQILGQKVEFLVSFYNNEISEKSEIFDDQFSVERPDGSNFTLKIRSTKLEDSAMYFCASSVGGVSTGELFFGEGSRLTVL.

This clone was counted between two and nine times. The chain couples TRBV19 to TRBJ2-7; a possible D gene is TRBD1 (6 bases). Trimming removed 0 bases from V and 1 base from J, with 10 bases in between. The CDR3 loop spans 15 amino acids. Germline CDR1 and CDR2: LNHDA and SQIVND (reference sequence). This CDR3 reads CASSIDPGQSYEQYF. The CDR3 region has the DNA TGTGCCAGTAGTATAGATCCAGGACAGTCCTACGAGCAGTACTTC.

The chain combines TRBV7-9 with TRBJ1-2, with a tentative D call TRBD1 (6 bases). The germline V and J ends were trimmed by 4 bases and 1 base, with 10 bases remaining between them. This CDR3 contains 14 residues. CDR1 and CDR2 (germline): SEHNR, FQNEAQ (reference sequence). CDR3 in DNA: TGTGCCAGCAGCTCCTCAGGGGTTAACTATGGCTACACCTTC. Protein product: CASSSSGVNYGYTF.

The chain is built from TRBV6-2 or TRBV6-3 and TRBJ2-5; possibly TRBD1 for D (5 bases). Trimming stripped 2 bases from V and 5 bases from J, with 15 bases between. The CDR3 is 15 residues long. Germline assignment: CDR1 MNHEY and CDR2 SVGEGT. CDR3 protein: CASSYGVGATETQYF. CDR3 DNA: TGTGCCAGCAGTTACGGGGTAGGGGCAACGGAGACCCAGTACTTC.

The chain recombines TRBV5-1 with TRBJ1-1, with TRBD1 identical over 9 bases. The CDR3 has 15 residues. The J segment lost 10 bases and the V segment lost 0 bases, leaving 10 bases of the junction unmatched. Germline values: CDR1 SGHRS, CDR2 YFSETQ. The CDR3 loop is CASSLVGQQGAGAFF. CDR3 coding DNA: TGCGCCAGCAGCTTGGTGGGCCAACAGGGGGCCGGAGCTTTCTTT.

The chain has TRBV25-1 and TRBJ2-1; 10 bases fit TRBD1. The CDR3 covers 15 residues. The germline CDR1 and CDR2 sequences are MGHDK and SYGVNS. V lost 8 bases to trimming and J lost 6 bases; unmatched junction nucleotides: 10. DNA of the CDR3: TGTGCCAGCCGGGACAGGGGCTTTCCTGCCAATGAGCAGTTCTTC. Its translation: CASRDRGFPANEQFF.

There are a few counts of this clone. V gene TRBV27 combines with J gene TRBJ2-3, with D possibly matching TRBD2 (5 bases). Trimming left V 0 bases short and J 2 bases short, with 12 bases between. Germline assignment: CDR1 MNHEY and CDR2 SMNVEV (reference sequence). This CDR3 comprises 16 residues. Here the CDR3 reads CASSLSPPGFTDTQYF. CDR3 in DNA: TGTGCCAGCAGTTTATCCCCGCCGGGATTCACAGATACGCAGTATTTT.

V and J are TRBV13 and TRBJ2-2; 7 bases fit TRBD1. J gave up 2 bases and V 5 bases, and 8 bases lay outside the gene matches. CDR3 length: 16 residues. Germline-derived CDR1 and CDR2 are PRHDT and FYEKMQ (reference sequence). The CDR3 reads CASSNAGTDNTGELFF. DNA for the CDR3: TGTGCCAGCAGCAACGCCGGGACAGATAACACCGGGGAGCTGTTTTTT.

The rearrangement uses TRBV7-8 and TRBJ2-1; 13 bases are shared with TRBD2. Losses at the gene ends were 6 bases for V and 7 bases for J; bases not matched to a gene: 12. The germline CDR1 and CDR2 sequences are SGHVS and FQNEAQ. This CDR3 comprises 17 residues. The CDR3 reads CASRLMGRTSGGNEQFF. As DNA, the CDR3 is TGTGCCAGCAGACTAATGGGGAGGACTAGCGGGGGTAATGAGCAGTTCTTC.

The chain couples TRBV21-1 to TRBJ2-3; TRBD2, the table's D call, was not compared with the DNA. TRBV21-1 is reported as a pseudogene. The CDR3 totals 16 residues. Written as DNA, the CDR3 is TGTGCCAGCAGCAAATTTAGATCTTTCCTTGTAGATACGCAGTATTTT. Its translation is CASSKFRSFLVDTQYF.

The CDR3 spells CASSRSGGAGETQYF. The CDR3 bases are TGCGCCAGCAGCCGTAGCGGGGGGGCCGGGGAGACCCAGTACTTC. V is TRBV4-3 and J is TRBJ2-5; TRBD2 aligns across 11 bases. V gave up 4 bases and J gave up 5 bases; unmatched junction bases: 6. Germline values: CDR1 LGHNA, CDR2 YSLEER. The CDR3 covers 15 residues.

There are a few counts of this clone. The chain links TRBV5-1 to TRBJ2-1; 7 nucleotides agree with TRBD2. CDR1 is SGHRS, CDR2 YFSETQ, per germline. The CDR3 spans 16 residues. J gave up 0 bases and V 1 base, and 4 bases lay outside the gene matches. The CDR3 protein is CASSLLAVTSYNEQFF. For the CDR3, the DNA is TGCGCCAGCAGCTTGCTAGCGGTAACCTCCTACAATGAGCAGTTCTTC.

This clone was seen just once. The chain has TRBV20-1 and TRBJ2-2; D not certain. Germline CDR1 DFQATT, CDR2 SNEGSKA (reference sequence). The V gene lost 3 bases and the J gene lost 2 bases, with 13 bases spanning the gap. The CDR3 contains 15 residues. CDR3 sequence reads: CSASEAEINTGELFF. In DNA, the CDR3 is TGCAGTGCTAGTGAGGCAGAAATTAACACCGGGGAGCTGTTTTTT.

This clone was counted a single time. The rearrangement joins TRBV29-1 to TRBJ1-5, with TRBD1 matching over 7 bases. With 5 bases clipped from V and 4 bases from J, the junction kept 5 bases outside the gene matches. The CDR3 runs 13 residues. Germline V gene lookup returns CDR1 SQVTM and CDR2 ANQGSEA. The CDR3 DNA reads TGCAGCGTTCTAACACAGGGGAATCAGCCCCAGCATTTT. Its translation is CSVLTQGNQPQHF.

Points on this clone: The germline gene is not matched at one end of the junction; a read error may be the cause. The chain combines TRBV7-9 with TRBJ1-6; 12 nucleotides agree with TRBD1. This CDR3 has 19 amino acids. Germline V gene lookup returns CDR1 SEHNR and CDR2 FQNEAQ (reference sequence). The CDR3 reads CASSLAGTGGGLLNSPLHF. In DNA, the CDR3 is TGTGCCAGCAGCCTAGCCGGGACAGGGGGCGGCCTTCTTAATTCACCCCTCCACTTT.

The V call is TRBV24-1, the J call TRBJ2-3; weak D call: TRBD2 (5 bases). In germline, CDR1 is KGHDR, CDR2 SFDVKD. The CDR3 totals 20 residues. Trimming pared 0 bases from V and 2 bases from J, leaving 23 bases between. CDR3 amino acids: CATSDLFGPLSASSTDTQYF. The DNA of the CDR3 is TGTGCCACCAGTGATTTGTTTGGGCCGCTGTCGGCTAGCTCCACAGATACGCAGTATTTT.

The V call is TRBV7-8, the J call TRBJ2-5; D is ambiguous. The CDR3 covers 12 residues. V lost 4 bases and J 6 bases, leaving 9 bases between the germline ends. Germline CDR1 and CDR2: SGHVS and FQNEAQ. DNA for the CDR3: TGTGCCAGCAGCTCCCATGAGAAGACCCAGTACTTC. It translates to CASSSHEKTQYF.

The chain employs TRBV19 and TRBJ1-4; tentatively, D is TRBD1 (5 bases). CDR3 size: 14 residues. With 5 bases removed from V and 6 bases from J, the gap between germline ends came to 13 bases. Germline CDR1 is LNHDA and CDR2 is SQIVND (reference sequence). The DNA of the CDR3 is TGTGCCAGTAGTTTGCGGGGACGGGATGAAAAACTGTTTTTT. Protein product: CASSLRGRDEKLFF.

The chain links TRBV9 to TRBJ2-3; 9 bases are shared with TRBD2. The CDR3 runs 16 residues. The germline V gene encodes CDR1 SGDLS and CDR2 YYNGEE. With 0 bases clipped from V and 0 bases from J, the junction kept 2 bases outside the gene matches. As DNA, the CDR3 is TGTGCCAGCAGCGTAGAGCGGGGGGTTAGCACAGATACGCAGTATTTT. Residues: CASSVERGVSTDTQYF.